A single sample gave rise to the 18 T cell receptor beta chains below, sequenced in a study of Ad26.COV2.S vaccination and SARS-CoV-2 variants. This table comes from immunoSEQ multiplex PCR, and its TCRdb copy is limited to in-frame clones, with some not included. Of approximately 300,000 clones listed, over 80% are singletons. Treatment specified: over 15 received Ad26.COV2.S at low or high dose, single or two shots; about 5 received placebo; per-sample allocation not given. Material that was analyzed had been drawn on day 63 after the first vaccine or placebo injection. This sample comprised peripheral blood, obtained in a trial of Ad26.COV2.S vaccine versus placebo. Receptors originate from a person aged 18 to 59 who received the Ad26.COV2.S COVID-19 vaccine or a placebo.

J is TRBJ1-2 and V is TRBV28; D might be TRBD1 (5 bases). Germline V CDR1 and CDR2: MDHEN, SYDVKM. This CDR3 region has 11 residues. Trimming shortened V by 5 bases and J by 8 bases, and 9 bases separated the two germline ends. CDR3 sequence: CASSVQEGYTF. The CDR3 coding sequence is TGTGCCAGCAGTGTACAGGAAGGCTACACCTTC.

The count of this clone is one. The J gene is TRBJ1-4, the V gene TRBV5-1; a weak D match, TRBD1 (5 bases). Deletions cut 4 bases from V and 4 bases from J, with 17 bases between. CDR3 length equals 16 residues. Germline V gene data show CDR1 as SGHRS and CDR2 as YFSETQ. Written as DNA, the CDR3 is TGCGCCAGCAGCCGTCGGCTCGGGGACCTTAATGAAAAACTGTTTTTT. It translates to CASSRRLGDLNEKLFF.

This chain links TRBV7-9 with TRBJ2-6, with D perhaps matching TRBD1 (6 bases). Per germline, CDR1 SEHNR and CDR2 FQNEAQ (reference sequence). The CDR3 spans 16 residues. Trimming removed 5 bases from V and 0 bases from J, with 11 bases in between. The CDR3 sequence: CASSTGTPSGANVLTF. CDR3 DNA: TGTGCCAGCAGCACGGGGACACCCTCTGGGGCCAACGTCCTGACTTTC.

The chain joins TRBV4-1 to TRBJ2-1; TRBD1 or TRBD2 may be the D gene (5 bases each). The CDR3 consists of 16 residues. Trimming pared 1 base from V and 2 bases from J, leaving 12 bases between. Germline CDR1 reads MGHRA; CDR2 reads YSYEKL. CDR3 nucleotide sequence: TGCGCCAGCAGCCAAGGCTACGGGGACGCCTACAATGAGCAGTTCTTC. Its protein product is CASSQGYGDAYNEQFF.

The V call is TRBV5-6, the J call TRBJ1-2; D possibly corresponds to TRBD1 (6 bases). This CDR3 comprises 16 residues. Trimming stripped 3 bases from V and 1 base from J, with 16 bases between. Germline-derived CDR1 and CDR2 are SGHDT and YYEEEE. The DNA for the CDR3 is TGTGCCAGCAGCTCGGACCCAGGGGCAGTTAACTATGGCTACACCTTC. Translated, it gives CASSSDPGAVNYGYTF.

This clone was found a few times. The genes are TRBV6-1 and TRBJ1-2; D perhaps matches TRBD1 (6 bases). The CDR3 covers 15 residues. Germline V gene lookup returns CDR1 MNHNS and CDR2 SASEGT. Trimming removed 2 bases at V and 3 bases at J, with 13 bases between. CDR3 loop: CASSEPNRVYYGYTF. CDR3 DNA sequence: TGTGCCAGCAGTGAACCAAACAGGGTATACTATGGCTACACCTTC.

The genes are TRBV2 and TRBJ2-7, with D perhaps TRBD2 (6 bases). This CDR3 contains 12 residues. Germline V CDR1 and CDR2: SNHLY, FYNNEI. Trimming shortened V by 11 bases and J by 1 base, and 12 bases separated the two germline ends. CDR3 coding DNA: TGTGCCGGGTTGGGGAGGTCCTACGAGCAGTACTTC. Its translation is CAGLGRSYEQYF.

This clone was recorded once. The chain couples TRBV9 to TRBJ2-1; 15 bases align to TRBD2. The germline V gene has CDR1 SGDLS and CDR2 YYNGEE. The CDR3 covers 16 residues. Trimming removed 3 bases from V and 9 bases from J; junction bases left unmatched: 7. The CDR3 coding sequence is TGTGCCAGCAGCGCAGCTCCGGGACTAGCGGGGGGTGAGCAGTTCTTC. This gives the protein CASSAAPGLAGGEQFF.

This clone was detected once. The CDR3 coding sequence is TGTGCCAGCAGCCCGACAGGATACAATGAGCAGTTCTTC. Protein: CASSPTGYNEQFF. The gene calls are TRBV7-9 and TRBJ2-1; D perhaps matches TRBD1 (6 bases). Between the trimmed V and J ends, which lost 5 bases and 4 bases, there was a span of 9 bases. Germline-derived CDR1 and CDR2 are SEHNR and FQNEAQ (reference sequence). The length of the CDR3 is 13 residues.

CDR3 nucleotides: TGCAGCGTTGATAGTTCGGGCGATGAGCAGTTCTTC. Translating it yields CSVDSSGDEQFF. V is TRBV29-1 and J is TRBJ2-1; D not resolved. Per germline, CDR1 SQVTM and CDR2 ANQGSEA. V was cut by 3 bases and J by 8 bases, with 11 bases left in between. This CDR3 region has 12 residues.

The J gene is TRBJ2-7, the V gene TRBV28; possibly TRBD1 for D (6 bases). CDR1 and CDR2 from the germline V gene are MDHEN and SYDVKM. This CDR3 has 15 residues. The germline V and J ends were trimmed by 6 bases and 4 bases, with 19 bases remaining between them. The CDR3 nucleotides read TGTGCCAGCAGCATTGGGGGTACAGGGTTTTACGAGCAGTACTTC. It yields the protein CASSIGGTGFYEQYF.

The V call is TRBV5-4, the J call TRBJ2-5; 9 bases line up with TRBD1. J gave up 1 base and V 4 bases, and 2 bases lay outside the gene matches. CDR3 length: 14 residues. In germline, CDR1 is SGHNT, CDR2 YYREEE (reference sequence). The CDR3 DNA sequence: TGTGCCAGCAGCAAGGACAGGGGCCAAGAGACCCAGTACTTC. As protein: CASSKDRGQETQYF.

The chain carries TRBV11-2 and TRBJ1-3; D gene uncertain. V was cut by 8 bases and J by 0 bases, with 11 bases left in between. Looked up from germline, CDR1 is SGHAT and CDR2 is FQNNGV. This CDR3 spans 14 amino acids. CDR3 region: CASSQLYSGNTIYF. DNA for the CDR3: TGTGCCAGCTCCCAACTGTACTCTGGAAACACCATATATTTT.

The V call is TRBV7-9, the J call TRBJ1-1; D remains unclear. The CDR3 is made up of 12 amino acids. The V gene lost 2 bases and the J gene lost 6 bases, with 7 bases spanning the gap. CDR1 and CDR2 (germline): SEHNR, FQNEAQ (reference sequence). CDR3 nucleotide sequence: TGTGCCAGCAGCTTAATTCTGTCTGAAGCTTTCTTT. Translation gives CASSLILSEAFF.

The rearrangement uses TRBV5-1 and TRBJ2-4; tentatively, D is TRBD1 (6 bases). Trimming removed 0 bases from V and 1 base from J, with 17 bases in between. The CDR3 consists of 18 residues. Looked up from germline, CDR1 is SGHRS and CDR2 is YFSETQ. As DNA, the CDR3 is TGCGCCAGCAGCTTGGCGGGGTGGGACACCGCCGCCAAAAACATTCAGTACTTC. Protein sequence: CASSLAGWDTAAKNIQYF. The full variable domain, its missing parts supplied by reference TRBV5-1 and TRBJ2-4, is KAGVTQTPRYLIKTRGQQVTLSCSPISGHRSVSWYQQTPGQGLQFLFEYFSETQRNKGNFPGRFSGRQFSNSRSEMNVSTLELGDSALYLCASSLAGWDTAAKNIQYFGAGTRLSVL.

The V call is TRBV5-6, the J call TRBJ2-5; perhaps D is TRBD1 or TRBD2 (6 bases each). Trimming shortened V by 4 bases and J by 7 bases, and 11 bases separated the two germline ends. The germline CDR1 and CDR2 sequences are SGHDT and YYEEEE. The CDR3 loop spans 12 amino acids. Here the CDR3 reads CASSPGGGTQYF. The DNA for the CDR3 is TGTGCCAGCAGCCCAGGAGGGGGGACCCAGTACTTC.

The chain combines TRBV7-8 with TRBJ2-7; D remains unclear. V was pared by 0 bases and J by 6 bases, with 6 bases between. This CDR3 has 12 residues. Germline V gene sequence: CDR1 SGHVS, CDR2 FQNEAQ. The CDR3 bases are TGTGCCAGCAGCTTAGCAGGGTTCGAGCAGTACTTC. It specifies CASSLAGFEQYF.

This chain joins TRBV24-1 and TRBJ2-3; D is unclear. This CDR3 region has 14 residues. Per the germline V gene, CDR1 is KGHDR and CDR2 is SFDVKD. V lost 2 bases and J lost 4, with 9 bases in between. Here the CDR3 DNA reads TGTGCCACCAGTGATTCAAGAGCCGCAGATACGCAGTATTTT. Its protein is CATSDSRAADTQYF.